The rows below give T cell receptor beta chains drawn from one sample of a study of cytomegalovirus exposure and HLA in healthy donors. Sequencing used immunoSEQ multiplex PCR; TCRdb keeps in-frame clones, though not all of them. Of around 220,000 clones in the sample, 80% to 85% were seen once. The sample consisted of PBMCs. All receptors derive from a woman in her twenties or thirties in good health and CMV-seropositive. The CDR3 runs from the conserved cysteine through the conserved F or W. The D gene is left open where the match is weak. Clone size is stated in some rows and not others, as once, few, many or a class when expanded.

abundance,v_gene,j_gene,d_gene,CDR3nt,CDR3aa
.,TRBV7-3,TRBJ2-7,.,TGTGCCAGCAGCCCGGACACCGGCTCCTACGAGCAGTACTTC,CASSPDTGSYEQYF
.,TRBV5-1,TRBJ2-1,.,TGCGCCAGCACAAGGGACTTCTTCAATGAGCAGTTCTTC,CASTRDFFNEQFF
.,TRBV6-5,TRBJ1-2,TRBD1,TGTGCCAGCAGACCCCGGGACAGGGAAGTTCGCGGCTACACCTTC,CASRPRDREVRGYTF
.,TRBV4-1,TRBJ1-2,.,TGCGCCAGCAGCCAAAGCGCGTCCACTAACTATGGCTACACCTTC,CASSQSASTNYGYTF
.,TRBV30,TRBJ2-7,TRBD2,TGTGCCTGGAGTGTTGGTGCTAGCGGGAGCTACGAGCAGTACTTC,CAWSVGASGSYEQYF
.,TRBV7-2,TRBJ2-1,TRBD2,TGTGCCAGCACCTCAGGACTAGCGGGAGGATTTGGGGAGCAGTTCTTC,CASTSGLAGGFGEQFF
.,TRBV7-3,TRBJ1-2,TRBD1,TGTGCCAGCAGCGCGAATGCCAGGGGGCAGGGGGCACACTATGGCTACACCTTC,CASSANARGQGAHYGYTF
.,TRBV27,TRBJ2-6,.,TGTGCCAGCAGTTTTGGGGGGCCCGCCTCTGGGGCCAACGTCCTGACTTTC,CASSFGGPASGANVLTF
few,TRBV6-4,TRBJ1-2,.,TGTGCCAGCAGTGGGGGAAAGGGCTACACCTTC,CASSGGKGYTF
.,TRBV25-1,TRBJ1-1,.,TGTGCCAGCAGTGTCGGGGGTTCCACTGAAGCTTTCTTT,CASSVGGSTEAFF
.,TRBV27,TRBJ2-3,TRBD1,TGTGCCATCTCCCCGTGGGGACAGAAACTAAGCACAGATACGCAGTATTTT,CAISPWGQKLSTDTQYF
.,TRBV27,TRBJ1-2,TRBD1,TGTGCCAGCAGTTTATTGGGCAGGGGGCGCATAAGCCCGTATGGCTACACCTTC,CASSLLGRGRISPYGYTF
.,TRBV9,TRBJ2-6,TRBD1,TGTGCCAGCAGCGTAGACAGGGGCACTGGGGCCAACGTCCTGACTTTC,CASSVDRGTGANVLTF
.,TRBV28,TRBJ2-2,.,TGTGCCAGCAGTACCGTACAGGGAGGGATCACCGGGGAGCTGTTTTTT,CASSTVQGGITGELFF
.,TRBV4-1,TRBJ1-2,TRBD1,TGCGCCAGCAGCCAAGTTTTGCAGGGGGCCCTCCATGGCTACACCTTC,CASSQVLQGALHGYTF
.,TRBV28,TRBJ2-1,.,TGTGCCAGCAGATCCCGGACTGAGCAGTTCTTC,CASRSRTEQFF
.,TRBV6-1,TRBJ2-7,TRBD1,TGTGCCAGCAGTGAAGGGGACAGCTCCTACGAGCAGTACTTC,CASSEGDSSYEQYF
.,TRBV29-1,TRBJ2-3,.,TGCAGCGCAGACGGGGGTACAGATACGCAGTATTTT,CSADGGTDTQYF
.,TRBV7-8,TRBJ2-7,.,TGTGCCAGCAGCTCCACCGAAATGACCTCCTACGAGCAGTACTTC,CASSSTEMTSYEQYF
once,TRBV5-1,TRBJ2-1,TRBD2,TGCGCCAGCAGCTTAACCCTAGCGGCCATAAGGAGCTCCTACAATGAGCAGTTCTTC,CASSLTLAAIRSSYNEQFF
.,TRBV12-5,TRBJ1-1,.,TGTGCTAGTGGTTTGGTACTGGGGGCTTTGGCCGAAGCTTTCTTT,CASGLVLGALAEAFF
.,TRBV5-6,TRBJ2-7,TRBD1,TGTGCCAGCAGCGACGGACAGGGGACAGACGAGCAGTACTTC,CASSDGQGTDEQYF
.,TRBV5-1,TRBJ2-1,TRBD2,TGCGCCAGCAGCTCCCCAGGCGCCGGGACTAGCGGGAGGCCCTCCAATGAGCAGTTCTTC,CASSSPGAGTSGRPSNEQFF
few,TRBV2,TRBJ1-5,.,TGTGCCAGCAGGCAAGAGCTTCATCAGCCCCAGCATTTT,CASRQELHQPQHF
.,TRBV28,TRBJ2-3,TRBD2,TGTGCCAGCAGTCGTACAAGCGGGATGGTTACGCAGTATTTT,CASSRTSGMVTQYF
.,TRBV14,TRBJ2-7,.,TGTGCCAGCAGCCTGGGACCGGCCTACGAGCAGTACTTC,CASSLGPAYEQYF
.,TRBV5-6,TRBJ1-3,TRBD1,TGTGCCAGCAGTAAGGGTACCGTAAGACAGGGCTCTGGAAACACCATATATTTT,CASSKGTVRQGSGNTIYF
.,TRBV29-1,TRBJ1-1,.,TGCAGCGTTGCAACCCTAAGGGGGGTCCTCACTGAAGCTTTCTTT,CSVATLRGVLTEAFF
.,TRBV7-8,TRBJ2-7,.,TGTGCCAGCAGCTCAGGACCCGGAGGTAACGAGCAGTACTTC,CASSSGPGGNEQYF
.,TRBV14,TRBJ1-1,.,TGTGCCAGCAGCCACTTACCCCGGGACACACTAAGAATACCGAACACTGAAGCTTTCTTT,CASSHLPRDTLRIPNTEAFF
.,TRBV10-3,TRBJ2-3,TRBD2,TGTGCCATCAGTTTAGCGGGAGGAACGACAGATACGCAGTATTTT,CAISLAGGTTDTQYF
.,TRBV9,TRBJ1-2,.,TGTGCCAGCAGCGAAAAGAGAATAAACTATGGCTACACCTTC,CASSEKRINYGYTF
.,TRBV5-1,TRBJ2-2,.,TGCGCCAGCTCGGGACTCACGAACACCGGGGAGCTGTTTTTT,CASSGLTNTGELFF
.,TRBV30,TRBJ2-3,TRBD2,TGTGCCTGGAGCGGGAGGCTCACAGATACGCAGTATTTT,CAWSGRLTDTQYF
.,TRBV5-1,TRBJ2-7,TRBD2,TGCGCCAGCAGTCAAACTAGCGGGAGCGCGTACGAGCAGTACTTC,CASSQTSGSAYEQYF
once,TRBV11-3,TRBJ1-1,TRBD1,TGTGCCAGCAGCCCTTGGACAGGGGACGAAGCTTTCTTT,CASSPWTGDEAFF
.,TRBV7-3,TRBJ2-5,.,TGTGCCAGCAGCTTTGTCGCAGGACCTCAAGAGACCCAGTACTTC,CASSFVAGPQETQYF
.,TRBV10-1,TRBJ2-3,.,TGCGCCAGCAGTAGCGGTAGCACAGATACGCAGTATTTT,CASSSGSTDTQYF
.,TRBV7-8,TRBJ1-1,.,TGTGCCAGCAGCTTTAGGTTTCGCACTGAAGCTTTCTTT,CASSFRFRTEAFF
.,TRBV11-2,TRBJ2-7,.,TGTGCCAGCAGCTTAGAATGGGCGGACGCCTACGAGCAGTACTTC,CASSLEWADAYEQYF
many,TRBV30,TRBJ2-7,.,TGTGCCTGGAGTGCCCCCGAAGACCGTCGGGGTTACTTC,CAWSAPEDRRGYF
.,TRBV5-1,TRBJ1-1,TRBD1,TGCGCCAGCACGGCCTGGAGACAGGGAGTACCTGAAGCTTTCTTT,CASTAWRQGVPEAFF
.,TRBV11-2,TRBJ1-2,.,TGTGCCAGCAGCTTAGTTAAGAGGGGGGGAGCTAACTATGGCTACACCTTC,CASSLVKRGGANYGYTF
few,TRBV7-7,TRBJ2-7,.,TGTGCTAGCAGCTTGAATGACCGCGAGCAGTACTTC,CASSLNDREQYF
.,TRBV11-2,TRBJ1-1,.,TGTGCCAGCAGCTCCGAGAGCACTATGAACACTGAAGCTTTCTTT,CASSSESTMNTEAFF
.,TRBV30,TRBJ1-2,.,TGTGCCTGGAGGCAAGAATGGGATTATGAAACCTTC,CAWRQEWDYETF
.,TRBV19,TRBJ1-3,.,TGTGCCAGTAGTATATCCCCGGGATCCACCTTCTCTGGAAACACCATATATTTT,CASSISPGSTFSGNTIYF
once,TRBV6-5,TRBJ1-2,.,TGTGCCAGCAGTTATAGTTGGGAACGCGGGGGCTATGGCTACACCTTC,CASSYSWERGGYGYTF
.,TRBV7-3,TRBJ2-1,TRBD2,TGTGCCAGCAGGGAAGCGGGAGCGGGCCGCGATGAGCAGTTCTTC,CASREAGAGRDEQFF
.,TRBV18,TRBJ1-2,.,TGTGCCAGCTCACCGTCATTGGGGGGCAGTGGCTACACCTTC,CASSPSLGGSGYTF
.,TRBV4-1,TRBJ1-2,TRBD1,TGCGCCAGCAGCCAAGGACAGGGAGCTGGTGAGGGCTACACCTTC,CASSQGQGAGEGYTF
.,TRBV13,TRBJ1-2,.,TGTGCCAGCAGCTTCCCTCAGGGAATCGGAGAAGGCTACACCTTC,CASSFPQGIGEGYTF
.,TRBV27,TRBJ1-1,.,TGTGCCAGCAGTTTGCAGGGTATAGGTCGAACTGAAGCTTTCTTT,CASSLQGIGRTEAFF
.,TRBV6-1,TRBJ2-7,.,TGTGCCAGCAGTGACAGGGGTCTTCCCTACGAGCAGTACTTC,CASSDRGLPYEQYF
.,TRBV28,TRBJ1-4,.,TGTGCCAGCAGTTCCGGGGACCGCAATGAAAAACTGTTTTTT,CASSSGDRNEKLFF
few,TRBV6-5,TRBJ1-2,.,TGTGCCAGCAGTTGGGGACATGGCTACACCTTC,CASSWGHGYTF
.,TRBV7-7,TRBJ2-2,.,TGTGCTAGCAGCTTAGGAACGAACACCGGGGAGCTGTTTTTT,CASSLGTNTGELFF